Here is one T cell receptor (beta chain) with its context. Antigen unknown. This entry belongs to a study of cytomegalovirus exposure and HLA in healthy donors. Overall study results and limits: The records held CMV serostatus as the only immune exposure information. Upon later analysis, TCR association rates were observed to vary by HLA locus, being highest for DRB1 and lowest for HLA-C.

CDR1 and CDR2 from the germline V gene are SGDLS and YYNGEE. The CDR3 is 15 residues long. Trimming took off 4 bases at V and 3 bases at J, with 14 bases between the two ends. This PCR relied on a set of 60 Vbeta primers and 13 Jbeta primers. Clones were read by immunoSEQ multiplex PCR, and TCRdb kept only the in-frame ones, dropping some. There are some 150,000 clones in the sample; roughly 85% occur only once, and roughly 2.3% lies in the top ten. The clonotype was recovered from a woman between 18 and 30 years old in good health and CMV-seronegative. Sequencing used PBMCs. The gene calls are TRBV9 and TRBJ1-3; the D gene is possibly TRBD1 (5 bases). DNA for the CDR3: TGTGCCAGCAGCCTTACAGGTACCCTTGGAAACACCATATATTTT. Translating it yields CASSLTGTLGNTIYF.